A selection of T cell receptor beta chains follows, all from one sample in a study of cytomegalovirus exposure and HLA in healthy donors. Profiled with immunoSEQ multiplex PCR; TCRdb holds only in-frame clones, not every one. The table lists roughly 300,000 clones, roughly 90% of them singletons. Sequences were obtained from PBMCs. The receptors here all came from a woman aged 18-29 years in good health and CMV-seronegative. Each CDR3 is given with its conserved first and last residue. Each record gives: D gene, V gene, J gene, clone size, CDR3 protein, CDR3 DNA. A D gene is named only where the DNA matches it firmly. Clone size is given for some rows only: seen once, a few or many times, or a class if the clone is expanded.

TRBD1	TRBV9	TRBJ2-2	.	CASTKAGTGHTGELFF	TGTGCCAGCACCAAAGCCGGGACAGGTCACACCGGGGAGCTGTTTTTT
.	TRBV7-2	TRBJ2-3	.	CASSLAIVDTQYF	TGTGCCAGCAGCTTAGCGATAGTGGATACGCAGTATTTT
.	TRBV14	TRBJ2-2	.	CASSQGRNTGELFF	TGTGCCAGCAGCCAAGGTCGGAACACCGGGGAGCTGTTTTTT
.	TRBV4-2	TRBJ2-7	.	CASSQTTRGFYEQYF	TGTGCCAGCAGCCAAACGACGAGGGGGTTTTACGAGCAGTACTTC
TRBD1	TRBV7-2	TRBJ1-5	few	CASSSRTGDTQPQHF	TGTGCCAGCAGCAGCCGGACAGGGGATACTCAGCCCCAGCATTTT
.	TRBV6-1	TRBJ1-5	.	CASRDTLGNQPQHF	TGTGCCAGCAGGGACACTTTGGGCAATCAGCCCCAGCATTTT
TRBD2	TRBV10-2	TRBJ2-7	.	CASWASGNHYEQYF	TGCGCCAGCTGGGCTAGCGGGAACCACTACGAGCAGTACTTC
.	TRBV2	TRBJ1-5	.	CASSERSGVQPQHF	TGTGCCAGCAGTGAAAGGTCAGGGGTTCAGCCCCAGCATTTT
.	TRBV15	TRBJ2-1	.	CATSTSPGGVDEQFF	TGTGCCACCAGCACGTCCCCTGGAGGGGTGGATGAGCAGTTCTTC
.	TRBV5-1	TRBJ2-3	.	CASSSQTGRHADTQYF	TGCGCCAGCAGCTCTCAGACAGGGAGGCACGCAGATACGCAGTATTTT
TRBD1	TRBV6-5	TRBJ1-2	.	CASSVSGTASHTF	TGTGCCAGCAGTGTGTCCGGGACAGCTTCCCACACCTTC
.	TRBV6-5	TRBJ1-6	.	CASSSNPRVRSPLHF	TGTGCCAGCAGCTCAAACCCCCGGGTTCGTTCACCCCTCCACTTT
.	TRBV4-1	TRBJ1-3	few	CASSQEFRDTIYF	TGCGCCAGCAGCCAAGAGTTTCGTGACACCATATATTTT
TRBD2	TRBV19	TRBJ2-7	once	CASSMGGSGRAVKNEQYF	TGTGCCAGTAGTATGGGGGGGAGCGGGAGGGCCGTGAAGAACGAGCAGTACTTC
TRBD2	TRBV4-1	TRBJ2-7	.	CASSQDGREYYEQYF	TGCGCCAGCAGCCAAGATGGGCGGGAGTACTACGAGCAGTACTTC
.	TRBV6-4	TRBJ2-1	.	CASSGTGGGDEQFF	TGTGCCAGCAGTGGCACGGGGGGCGGCGATGAGCAGTTCTTC
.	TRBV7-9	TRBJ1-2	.	CASSPRTANYGYTF	TGTGCCAGCAGCCCCCGGACAGCTAACTATGGCTACACCTTC
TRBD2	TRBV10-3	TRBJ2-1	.	CAISGGEGQSYNEQFF	TGTGCCATCAGTGGGGGGGAGGGCCAATCATACAATGAGCAGTTCTTC
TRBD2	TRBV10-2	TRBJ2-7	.	CASRKTSGISYEQYF	TGCGCCAGCAGGAAAACTAGCGGGATTTCCTACGAGCAGTACTTC
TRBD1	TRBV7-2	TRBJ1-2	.	CASSSQGVWGYTF	TGTGCCAGCAGCTCCCAGGGGGTTTGGGGCTACACCTTC
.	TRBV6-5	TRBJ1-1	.	CASSSGREVAEAFF	TGTGCCAGCAGTTCGGGACGGGAGGTAGCTGAAGCTTTCTTT
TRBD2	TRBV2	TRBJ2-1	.	CARPGLAGYEQFF	TGTGCCAGGCCGGGACTAGCGGGATATGAGCAGTTCTTC
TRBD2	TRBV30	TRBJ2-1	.	CAWSVFPLAAYNEQFF	TGTGCCTGGAGTGTATTCCCACTAGCGGCCTACAATGAGCAGTTCTTC
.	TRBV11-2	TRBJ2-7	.	CASSSSSRFSYEQYF	TGTGCCAGCAGCTCCTCGTCCCGTTTCTCCTACGAGCAGTACTTC
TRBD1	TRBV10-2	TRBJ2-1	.	CASMPGQGGNEQFF	TGCGCCAGCATGCCGGGACAGGGTGGCAATGAGCAGTTCTTC
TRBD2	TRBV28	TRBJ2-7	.	CASSRPGGTYEQYF	TGTGCCAGCAGCCGTCCGGGGGGAACCTACGAGCAGTACTTC
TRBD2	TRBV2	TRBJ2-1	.	CASGGGLGAYNEQFF	TGTGCCAGCGGCGGGGGACTAGGGGCTTACAATGAGCAGTTCTTC